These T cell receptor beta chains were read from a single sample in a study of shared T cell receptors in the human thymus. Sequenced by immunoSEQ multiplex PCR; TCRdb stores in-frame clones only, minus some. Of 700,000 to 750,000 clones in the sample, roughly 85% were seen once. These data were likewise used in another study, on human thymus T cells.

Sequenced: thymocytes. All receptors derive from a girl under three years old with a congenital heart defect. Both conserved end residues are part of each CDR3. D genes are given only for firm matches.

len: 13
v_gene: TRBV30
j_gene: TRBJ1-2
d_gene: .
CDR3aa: CAWSNGFNYGYTF
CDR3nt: TGTGCCTGGAGTAATGGCTTTAACTATGGCTACACCTTC

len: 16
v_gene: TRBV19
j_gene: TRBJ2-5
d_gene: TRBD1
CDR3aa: CASSIPRDRGQETQYF
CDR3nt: TGTGCCAGTAGTATTCCCCGGGACAGGGGGCAGGAGACCCAGTACTTC

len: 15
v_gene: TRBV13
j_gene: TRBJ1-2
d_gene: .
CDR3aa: CASSLDSYANYGYTF
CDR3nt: TGTGCCAGCAGCTTAGACTCTTACGCTAACTATGGCTACACCTTC

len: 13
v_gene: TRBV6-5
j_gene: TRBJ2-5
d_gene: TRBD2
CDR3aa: CASSYRTSGGEYF
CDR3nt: TGTGCCAGCAGTTACCGGACTAGCGGGGGGGAGTACTTC

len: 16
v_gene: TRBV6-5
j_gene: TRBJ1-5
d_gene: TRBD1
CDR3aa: CASGLGQGAIIQPQHF
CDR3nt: TGTGCCAGCGGTTTAGGACAGGGGGCGATTATTCAGCCCCAGCATTTT

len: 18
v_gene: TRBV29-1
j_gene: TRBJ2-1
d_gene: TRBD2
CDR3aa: CSVPRGLAGGPTYNEQFF
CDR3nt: TGCAGCGTCCCCCGCGGACTAGCGGGGGGCCCGACCTACAATGAGCAGTTCTTC

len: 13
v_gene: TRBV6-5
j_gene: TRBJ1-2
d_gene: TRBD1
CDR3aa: CASRRQGLAGYTF
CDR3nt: TGTGCCAGCAGGAGACAGGGTCTGGCCGGCTACACCTTC

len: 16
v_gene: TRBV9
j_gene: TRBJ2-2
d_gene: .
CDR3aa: CASSVVQDSNTGELFF
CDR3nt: TGTGCCAGCAGCGTAGTCCAGGACTCAAACACCGGGGAGCTGTTTTTT

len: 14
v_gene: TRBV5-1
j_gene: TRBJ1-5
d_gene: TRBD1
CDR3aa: CASSLGGGNQPQHF
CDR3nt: TGCGCCAGCAGCTTAGGGGGCGGCAATCAGCCCCAGCATTTT

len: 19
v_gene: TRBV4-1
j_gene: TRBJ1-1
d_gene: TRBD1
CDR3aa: CASSRISGQGGPKVPEAFF
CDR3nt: TGCGCCAGCAGCCGCATTTCGGGACAGGGAGGCCCTAAAGTCCCTGAAGCTTTCTTT

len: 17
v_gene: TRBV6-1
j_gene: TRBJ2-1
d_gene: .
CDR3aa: CASSESVKTGLYNEQFF
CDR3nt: TGTGCCAGCAGTGAAAGCGTAAAGACAGGCCTCTACAATGAGCAGTTCTTC

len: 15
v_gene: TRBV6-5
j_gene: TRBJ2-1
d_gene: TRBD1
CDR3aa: CASSLQGKTYNEQFF
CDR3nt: TGTGCCAGCAGCCTACAGGGGAAGACCTACAATGAGCAGTTCTTC

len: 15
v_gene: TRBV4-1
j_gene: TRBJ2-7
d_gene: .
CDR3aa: CASSQSTGNSYEQYF
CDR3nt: TGCGCCAGCAGCCAATCGACGGGAAATTCCTACGAGCAGTACTTC

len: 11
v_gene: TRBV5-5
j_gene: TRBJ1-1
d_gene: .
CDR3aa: CASSFGGVAFF
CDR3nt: TGTGCCAGCAGCTTTGGAGGGGTGGCTTTCTTT

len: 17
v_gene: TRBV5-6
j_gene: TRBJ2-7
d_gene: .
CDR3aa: CASSLAPDRRKPYEQYF
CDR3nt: TGTGCCAGCAGCTTGGCCCCTGACAGGCGCAAACCCTACGAGCAGTACTTC

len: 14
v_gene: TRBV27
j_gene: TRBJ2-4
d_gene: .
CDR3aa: CASRGALAKNIQYF
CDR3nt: TGTGCCAGCAGGGGGGCCCTAGCCAAAAACATTCAGTACTTC

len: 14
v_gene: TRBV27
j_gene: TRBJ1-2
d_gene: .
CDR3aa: CASSLSPGNYGYTF
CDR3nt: TGTGCCAGCAGTTTATCACCAGGGAACTATGGCTACACCTTC

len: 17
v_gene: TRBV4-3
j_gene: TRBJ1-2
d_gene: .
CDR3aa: CASSQDGGGRYLYGYTF
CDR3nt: TGCGCCAGCAGCCAAGACGGGGGTGGCAGATACCTCTATGGCTACACCTTC